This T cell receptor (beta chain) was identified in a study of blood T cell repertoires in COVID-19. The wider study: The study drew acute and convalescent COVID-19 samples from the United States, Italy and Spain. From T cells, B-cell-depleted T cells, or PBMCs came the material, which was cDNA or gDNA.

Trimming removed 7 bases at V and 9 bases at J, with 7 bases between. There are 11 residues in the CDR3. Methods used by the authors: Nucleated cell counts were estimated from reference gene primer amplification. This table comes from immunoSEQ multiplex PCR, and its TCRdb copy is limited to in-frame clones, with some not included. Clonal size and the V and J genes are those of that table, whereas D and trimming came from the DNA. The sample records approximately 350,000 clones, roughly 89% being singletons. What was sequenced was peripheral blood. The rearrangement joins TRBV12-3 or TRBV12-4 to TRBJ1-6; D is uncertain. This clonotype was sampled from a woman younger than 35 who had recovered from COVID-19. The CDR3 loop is CASMGSSPLHF. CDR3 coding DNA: TGTGCCAGCATGGGCAGTTCACCCCTCCACTTT.